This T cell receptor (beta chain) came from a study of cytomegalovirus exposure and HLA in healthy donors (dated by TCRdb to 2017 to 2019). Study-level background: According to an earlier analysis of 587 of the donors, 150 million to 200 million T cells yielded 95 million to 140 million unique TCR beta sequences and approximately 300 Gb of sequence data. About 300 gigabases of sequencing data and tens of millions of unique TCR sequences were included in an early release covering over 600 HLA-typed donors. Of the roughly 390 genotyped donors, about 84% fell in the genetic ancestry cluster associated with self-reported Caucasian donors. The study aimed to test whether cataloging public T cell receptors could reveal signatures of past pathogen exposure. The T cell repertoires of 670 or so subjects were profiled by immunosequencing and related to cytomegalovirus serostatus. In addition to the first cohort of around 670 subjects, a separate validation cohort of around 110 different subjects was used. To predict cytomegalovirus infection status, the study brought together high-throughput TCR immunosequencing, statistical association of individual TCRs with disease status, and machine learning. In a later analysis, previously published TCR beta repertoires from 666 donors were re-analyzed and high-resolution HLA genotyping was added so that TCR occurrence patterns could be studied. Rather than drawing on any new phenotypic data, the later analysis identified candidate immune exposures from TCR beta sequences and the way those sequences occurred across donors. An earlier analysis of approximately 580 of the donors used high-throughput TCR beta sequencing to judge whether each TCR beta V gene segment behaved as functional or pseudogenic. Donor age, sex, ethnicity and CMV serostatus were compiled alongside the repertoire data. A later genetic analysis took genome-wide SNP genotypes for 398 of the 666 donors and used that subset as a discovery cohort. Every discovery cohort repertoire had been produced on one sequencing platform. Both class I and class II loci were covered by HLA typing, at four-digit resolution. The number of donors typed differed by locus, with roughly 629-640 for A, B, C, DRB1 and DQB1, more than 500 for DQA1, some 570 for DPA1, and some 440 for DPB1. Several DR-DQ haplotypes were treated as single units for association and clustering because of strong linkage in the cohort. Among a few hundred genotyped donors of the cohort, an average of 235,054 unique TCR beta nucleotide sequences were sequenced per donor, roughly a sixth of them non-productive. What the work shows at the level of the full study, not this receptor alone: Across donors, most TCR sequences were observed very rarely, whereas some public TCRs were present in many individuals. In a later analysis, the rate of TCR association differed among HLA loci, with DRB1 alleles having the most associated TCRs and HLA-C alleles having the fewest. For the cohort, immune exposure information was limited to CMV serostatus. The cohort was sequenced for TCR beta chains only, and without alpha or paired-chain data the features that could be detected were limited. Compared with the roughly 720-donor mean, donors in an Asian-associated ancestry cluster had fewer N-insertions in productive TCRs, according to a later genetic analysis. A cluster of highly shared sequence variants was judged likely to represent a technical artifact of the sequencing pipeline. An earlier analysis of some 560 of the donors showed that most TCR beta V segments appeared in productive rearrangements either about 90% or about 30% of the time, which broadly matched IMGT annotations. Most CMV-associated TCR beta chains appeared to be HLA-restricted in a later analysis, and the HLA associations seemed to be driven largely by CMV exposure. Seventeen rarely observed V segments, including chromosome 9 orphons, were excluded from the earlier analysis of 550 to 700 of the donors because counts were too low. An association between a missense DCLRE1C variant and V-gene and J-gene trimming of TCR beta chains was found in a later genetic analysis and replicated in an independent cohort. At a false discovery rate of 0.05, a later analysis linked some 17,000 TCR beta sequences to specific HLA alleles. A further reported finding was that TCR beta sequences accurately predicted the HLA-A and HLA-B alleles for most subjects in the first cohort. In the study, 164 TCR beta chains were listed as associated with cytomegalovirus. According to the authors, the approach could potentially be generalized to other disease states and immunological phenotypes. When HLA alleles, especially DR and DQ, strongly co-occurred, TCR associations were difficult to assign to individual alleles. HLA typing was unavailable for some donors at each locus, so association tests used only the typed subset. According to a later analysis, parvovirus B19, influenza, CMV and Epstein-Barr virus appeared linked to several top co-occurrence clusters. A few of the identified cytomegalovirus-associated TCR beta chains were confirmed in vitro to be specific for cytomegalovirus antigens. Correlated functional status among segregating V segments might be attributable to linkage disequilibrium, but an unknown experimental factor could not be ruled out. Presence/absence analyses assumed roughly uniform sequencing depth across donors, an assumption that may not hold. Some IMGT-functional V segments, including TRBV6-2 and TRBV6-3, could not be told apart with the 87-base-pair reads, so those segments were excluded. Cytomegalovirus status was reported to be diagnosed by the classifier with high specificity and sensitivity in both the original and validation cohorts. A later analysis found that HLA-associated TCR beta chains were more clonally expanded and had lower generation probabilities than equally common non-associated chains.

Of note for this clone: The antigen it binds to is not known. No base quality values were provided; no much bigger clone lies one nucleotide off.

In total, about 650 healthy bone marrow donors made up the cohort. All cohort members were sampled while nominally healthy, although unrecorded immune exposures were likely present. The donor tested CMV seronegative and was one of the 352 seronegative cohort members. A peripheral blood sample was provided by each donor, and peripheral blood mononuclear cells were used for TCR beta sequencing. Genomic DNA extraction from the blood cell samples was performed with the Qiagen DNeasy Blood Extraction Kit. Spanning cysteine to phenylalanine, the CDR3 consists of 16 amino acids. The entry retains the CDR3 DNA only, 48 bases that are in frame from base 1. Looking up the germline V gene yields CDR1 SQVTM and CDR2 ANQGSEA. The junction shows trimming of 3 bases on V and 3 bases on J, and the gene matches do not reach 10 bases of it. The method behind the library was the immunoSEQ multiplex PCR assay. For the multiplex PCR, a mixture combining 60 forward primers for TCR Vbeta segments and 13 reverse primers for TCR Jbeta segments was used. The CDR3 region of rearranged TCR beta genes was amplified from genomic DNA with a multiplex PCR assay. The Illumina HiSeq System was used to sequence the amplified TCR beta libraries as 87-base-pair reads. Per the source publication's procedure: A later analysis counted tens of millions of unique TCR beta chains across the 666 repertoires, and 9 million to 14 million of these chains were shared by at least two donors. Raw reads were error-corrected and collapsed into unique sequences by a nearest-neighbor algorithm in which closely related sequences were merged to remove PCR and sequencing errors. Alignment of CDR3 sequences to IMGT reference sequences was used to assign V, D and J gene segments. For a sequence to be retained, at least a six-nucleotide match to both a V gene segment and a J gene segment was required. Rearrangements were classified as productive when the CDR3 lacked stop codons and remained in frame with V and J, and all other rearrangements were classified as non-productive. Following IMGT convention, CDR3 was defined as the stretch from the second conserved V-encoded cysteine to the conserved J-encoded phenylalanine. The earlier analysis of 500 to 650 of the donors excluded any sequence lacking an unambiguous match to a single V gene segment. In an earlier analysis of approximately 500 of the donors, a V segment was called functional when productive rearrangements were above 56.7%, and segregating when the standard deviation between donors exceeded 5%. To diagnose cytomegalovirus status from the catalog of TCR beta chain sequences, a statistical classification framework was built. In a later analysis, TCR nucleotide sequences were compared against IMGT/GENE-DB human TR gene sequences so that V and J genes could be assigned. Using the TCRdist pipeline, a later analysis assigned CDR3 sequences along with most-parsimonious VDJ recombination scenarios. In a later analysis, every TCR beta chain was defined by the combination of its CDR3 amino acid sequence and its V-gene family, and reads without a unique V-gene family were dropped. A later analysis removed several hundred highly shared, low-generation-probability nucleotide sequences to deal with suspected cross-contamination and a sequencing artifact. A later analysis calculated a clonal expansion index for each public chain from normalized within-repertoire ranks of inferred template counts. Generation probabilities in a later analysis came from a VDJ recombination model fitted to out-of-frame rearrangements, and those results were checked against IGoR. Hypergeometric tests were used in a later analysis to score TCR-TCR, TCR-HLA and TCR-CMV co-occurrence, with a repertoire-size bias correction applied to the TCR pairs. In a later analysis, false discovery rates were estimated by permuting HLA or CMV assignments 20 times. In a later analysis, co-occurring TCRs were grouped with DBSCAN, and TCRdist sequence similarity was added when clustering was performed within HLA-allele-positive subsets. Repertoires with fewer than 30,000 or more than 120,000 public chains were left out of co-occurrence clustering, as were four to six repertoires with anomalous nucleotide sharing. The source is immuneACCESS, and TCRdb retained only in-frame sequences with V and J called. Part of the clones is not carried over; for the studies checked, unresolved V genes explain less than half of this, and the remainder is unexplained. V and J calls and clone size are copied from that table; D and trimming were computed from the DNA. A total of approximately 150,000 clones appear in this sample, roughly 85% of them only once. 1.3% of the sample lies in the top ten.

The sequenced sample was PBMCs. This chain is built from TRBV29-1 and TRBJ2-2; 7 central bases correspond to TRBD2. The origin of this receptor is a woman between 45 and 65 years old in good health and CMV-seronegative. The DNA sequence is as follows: TGCAGCGTTGAGGTCCCCTGGGGGGGGGACACCGGGGAGCTGTTTTTT. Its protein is CSVEVPWGGDTGELFF.